This T cell receptor beta chain was documented in a study of blood T cell repertoires in COVID-19 (dated by TCRdb to 2019 to 2021). With regard to the full study: Samples from collaborators originated in the United States, Italy and Spain and spanned both the acute and convalescent phases of COVID-19. The dataset comprised deeply sampled blood TCRbeta repertoires from subjects exposed to, actively infected with, or recovered from COVID-19. HLA class I and class II types, where available, came from metadata supplied by the sample provider rather than from assay-based typing. The samples were drawn from the first 160 participants of the ongoing ImmuneRACE study and from some 1,300 subjects provided by 6 global collaborators. A de-identified subject ID, COVID-19 status, age in years and sex were almost always included in the sample metadata. The material from the prospective study consisted of cDNA or gDNA derived from T cells, B-cell-depleted T cells, or PBMCs. The repertoires were released in a freely available public database meant as a resource for research on the immune response to SARS-CoV-2.

Broader findings and caveats from the paper: The amount of clinical and demographic metadata varied by source and participant and was provided uncurated.

This clone came up once. This receptor's antigen is unknown. No per-base quality is available; no much larger clone lies one base away. TCRbeta CDR3 regions were amplified from genomic DNA by means of the immunoSEQ Assay, a bias-controlled multiplex PCR. On the study's bioinformatics: Nucleated cell counts per sample were estimated from amplification of reference gene primers within the assay. Sequence reads were collapsed and filtered to measure the absolute abundance of every unique TCRbeta CDR3 rearrangement. For each sample, productive Simpson clonality was calculated as the square root of Simpson's diversity index across productive rearrangements. Drawn from immuneACCESS, this table holds only the in-frame rearrangements with V and J called that TCRdb kept. Clones are partly lost; checked studies trace under half to an unresolved V gene and leave the rest unexplained. V, J and clone size derive from that table, while D and trimming were established from the DNA sequence. For this sample there are about 250,000 clones; around four fifths appear just once. 5.7% of the sample is held by the ten biggest clonotypes.

Whole blood was collected in K2EDTA tubes by collaborating institutions according to the institutions' own protocols. For TCRbeta analysis, collaborator samples were shipped as frozen whole blood, as isolated PBMCs, or as DNA extracted from either sample type. The sequenced sample was peripheral blood. The TCR comes from a man older than 75 with acute or convalescent COVID-19.

CDR3 reads: CATSETGRGPYNEQFF. The base sequence is TGTGCCACCAGTGAAACGGGGCGGGGGCCCTACAATGAGCAGTTCTTC. This chain is built from TRBV24-1 and TRBJ2-1, and possibly TRBD2, on 7 matching bases. From its cysteine to its phenylalanine, the CDR3 spans 16 amino acids. Here the CDR3 DNA is all that survives: 48 bases in frame from base 1. Looking up the germline V gene yields CDR1 KGHDR and CDR2 SFDVKD. The trim is 4 bases for V and 2 bases for J, with a gap of 14 bases between the germline ends.